What follows are 28 T cell receptor beta chains derived from one specimen sequenced in a study of T cell changes during pregnancy in multiple sclerosis. Some clones are missing from TCRdb's copy, which holds only in-frame ones; the method was immunoSEQ multiplex PCR. The table has about 50,000 clones, about 90% seen once. The material was CD4+ T cells from peripheral blood mononuclear cells, obtained after pregnancy. All receptors come from a female donor with multiple sclerosis, enrolled in a pregnancy study.

The rearrangement links TRBV5-8 to TRBJ2-1, with TRBD2 identical over 12 bases. Germline CDR1 SGHTS, CDR2 YDEGEE. The ends lost 2 bases at V and 9 bases at J; junction bases unmatched: 3. The CDR3 runs 14 residues. The CDR3 sequence: CASSFLAGGSEQFF. CDR3 DNA: TGTGCCAGCAGCTTCCTAGCGGGAGGGAGTGAGCAGTTCTTC.

The chain employs TRBV5-1 and TRBJ2-2, with a weak D call TRBD1 (5 bases). Germline CDR1 reads SGHRS; CDR2 reads YFSETQ. Trimming stripped 7 bases from V and 4 bases from J, with 14 bases between. The CDR3 loop spans 14 amino acids. For the CDR3, the DNA is TGCGCCAGCCAGCTTGGGGCTGTCACCGGGGAGCTGTTTTTT. This translates into CASQLGAVTGELFF.

The chain joins TRBV7-3 to TRBJ1-1; D not certain. Trimming stripped 5 bases from V and 3 bases from J, with 16 bases between. CDR1 SGHTA and CDR2 FQGTGA come from the germline V gene. This CDR3 is 15 amino acids long. In nucleotides, the CDR3 is TGTGCCAGCAGCCCCCAGGCCCATCTGTACACTGAAGCTTTCTTT. It yields the protein CASSPQAHLYTEAFF.

The V call is TRBV25-1, the J call TRBJ1-5; D is perhaps TRBD1 (5 bases). The CDR3 runs 15 residues. Trimming cost V 3 bases and J 0 bases, with 9 bases left between them. The germline CDR1 and CDR2 sequences are MGHDK and SYGVNS. CDR3 region: CASSEAGNSNQPQHF. As DNA, the CDR3 is TGTGCCAGCAGTGAGGCAGGGAATAGCAATCAGCCCCAGCATTTT.

On this clone itself: This sample includes further DNA sequences coding for the same CDR3. V and J are TRBV6-1 and TRBJ1-1, with TRBD1 matching over 8 bases. The CDR3 contains 13 residues. The germline V gene encodes CDR1 MNHNS and CDR2 SASEGT. With 6 bases clipped from V and 4 bases from J, the junction kept 4 bases outside the gene matches. The CDR3 sequence is CASRDRAFTEAFF. CDR3 sequence (DNA): TGTGCCAGCAGGGACAGGGCCTTCACTGAAGCTTTCTTT.

The rearrangement links TRBV6-4 to TRBJ2-2; TRBD1 might be the D (7 bases). Trimming shortened V by 0 bases and J by 4 bases, and 12 bases separated the two germline ends. CDR1 and CDR2 from the germline V gene are MRHNA and SNTAGT. The CDR3 consists of 16 residues. The CDR3 sequence: CASSDSGRGVTGELFF. CDR3 bases: TGTGCCAGCAGTGACTCTGGCAGGGGGGTCACCGGGGAGCTGTTTTTT.

The rearrangement links TRBV19 to TRBJ2-3; 15 positions match TRBD2. V dropped 8 bases and J dropped 8; count of bases not matched to a gene: 2. There are 13 residues in the CDR3. The germline CDR1 and CDR2 sequences are LNHDA and SQIVND (reference sequence). The CDR3 reads CASRGLAGGTQYF. Written as DNA, the CDR3 is TGTGCCAGTCGGGGACTAGCGGGGGGTACGCAGTATTTT.

This chain connects TRBV7-9 to TRBJ2-7, with 7 nucleotides matching TRBD1. After removal of 5 bases from V and 4 bases from J, the junction contained 8 bases not matched to a gene. Germline V gene data show CDR1 as SEHNR and CDR2 as FQNEAQ (reference sequence). CDR3 length: 14 residues. CDR3 nucleotides: TGTGCCAGCAGCGCCCCAGGGGGTTGGTACGAGCAGTACTTC. Protein product: CASSAPGGWYEQYF. Drawing the rest from reference TRBV7-9 and TRBJ2-7, the complete variable domain is DTGVSQNPRHKITKRGQNVTFRCDPISEHNRLYWYRQTLGQGPEFLTYFQNEAQLEKSRLLSDRFSAERPKGSFSTLEIQRTEQGDSAMYLCASSAPGGWYEQYFGPGTRLTVT.

The V gene is TRBV29-1, the J gene TRBJ2-3; 8 bases map to TRBD1. CDR3 length: 15 amino acids. Germline values: CDR1 SQVTM, CDR2 ANQGSEA. The V gene end was trimmed by 7 bases and the J gene end by 3 bases; junction bases not matched to a gene: 12. CDR3 in amino acids: CSATGGQGRTDTQYF. CDR3 in DNA: TGCAGCGCTACCGGCGGACAGGGAAGGACAGATACGCAGTATTTT.

The chain links TRBV6-1 to TRBJ1-1; no reliable D call. This CDR3 contains 14 residues. V was cut by 2 bases and J by 11 bases, with 18 bases left in between. Germline CDR1 is MNHNS and CDR2 is SASEGT. The CDR3 spells CASSELGVAEGAFF. CDR3 in DNA: TGTGCCAGCAGTGAATTGGGAGTGGCAGAAGGGGCTTTCTTT.

This chain uses TRBV18 with TRBJ1-4; no firm D call. The ends were cut back, 1 base at V and 4 bases at J, with 13 bases in the middle. This CDR3 is 16 amino acids long. Germline V CDR1 and CDR2: KGHSH, LQKENI. The CDR3 sequence is CASSPRPASVNEKLFF. CDR3 bases: TGTGCCAGCTCACCACGCCCAGCGTCGGTTAATGAAAAACTGTTTTTT.

This sequence joins TRBV19 and TRBJ1-5; perhaps TRBD1 as D (6 bases). Germline CDR1 and CDR2: LNHDA and SQIVND (reference sequence). CDR3 length: 18 amino acids. The V end lost 3 bases, the J end lost 2 bases, and 20 bases lay between the germline ends. CDR3 in amino acids: CASSIRAAGGAGNQPQHF. The CDR3 region has the DNA TGTGCCAGTAGTATCAGGGCGGCCGGGGGGGCTGGCAATCAGCCCCAGCATTTT.

This clone was recorded once. The chain employs TRBV30 and TRBJ1-4; D gene ambiguous. This CDR3 contains 14 residues. V was clipped by 1 base and J by 10 bases, with 16 bases between them. Germline V gives CDR1 GTSNPN, CDR2 SVGIG (reference sequence). This CDR3 reads CAWSALGQALKLFF. For the CDR3, the DNA is TGTGCCTGGAGTGCTCTTGGGCAGGCGTTAAAACTGTTTTTT.

J is TRBJ2-2 and V is TRBV6-4, with 9 nucleotides matching TRBD1. Germline assignment: CDR1 MRHNA and CDR2 SNTAGT. The CDR3 has 13 residues. V trimming: 9 bases; J trimming: 7 bases; junction bases outside the gene matches: 6. CDR3 nucleotides: TGTGCCAGTCGGACAGGGGCGAACGGGGAGCTGTTTTTT. It yields the protein CASRTGANGELFF.

This rearrangement joins TRBV9 to TRBJ2-5; TRBD1 matches 7 bases. V shed 3 bases, J shed 5 bases, and the junction held 7 bases outside the gene matches. Per the germline V gene, CDR1 is SGDLS and CDR2 is YYNGEE. The CDR3 runs to 14 residues. CDR3: CASSGTTGIETQYF. The CDR3 DNA reads as TGTGCCAGCAGCGGAACGACAGGGATCGAGACCCAGTACTTC.

The rearrangement joins TRBV9 to TRBJ2-3, with TRBD2 as a possible D gene (5 bases). The CDR3 totals 14 residues. V dropped 3 bases and J dropped 4 bases, with 12 bases sitting between them. Germline lookup yields CDR1 SGDLS and CDR2 YYNGEE. The CDR3 sequence is CASSAVGGADTQYF. In DNA form, the CDR3 reads TGTGCCAGCAGCGCAGTTGGAGGTGCAGATACGCAGTATTTT.

The rearrangement joins TRBV5-1 to TRBJ2-1, with TRBD1 identical over 7 bases. The germline V gene has CDR1 SGHRS and CDR2 YFSETQ. V gave up 4 bases and J gave up 5 bases; unmatched junction bases: 6. The CDR3 loop spans 14 amino acids. The CDR3: CASSAGTVNNEQFF. The CDR3, as DNA: TGCGCCAGCAGCGCCGGGACAGTCAACAATGAGCAGTTCTTC.

The V gene is TRBV7-9, the J gene TRBJ1-1, with a possible D match to TRBD1 (5 bases). The CDR3 is made up of 13 amino acids. Germline values: CDR1 SEHNR, CDR2 FQNEAQ (reference sequence). The V and J ends lost 5 bases and 1 base respectively, with 8 bases between them. The CDR3: CASSQGQNTEAFF. Written as DNA, the CDR3 is TGTGCCAGCAGCCAAGGACAGAACACTGAAGCTTTCTTT.

The rearrangement joins TRBV15 to TRBJ1-4; TRBD1 matches 7 bases. Germline V lookup: CDR1 LNHNV, CDR2 YYDKDF (reference sequence). After removal of 3 bases from V and 5 bases from J, the junction contained 3 bases not matched to a gene. This CDR3 region has 14 residues. The DNA for the CDR3 is TGTGCCACCAGCAGCGGGACAGCAAATGAAAAACTGTTTTTT. It translates to CATSSGTANEKLFF.

The CDR3 DNA reads as TGTGCCAGCGGGGTAAAAAGGACAGGGGGCCTGGGCGGTGGCTACACCTTC. It codes for CASGVKRTGGLGGGYTF. The V call is TRBV7-9, the J call TRBJ1-2; 11 nucleotides agree with TRBD1. CDR1 SEHNR and CDR2 FQNEAQ come from the germline V gene (reference sequence). The CDR3 runs 17 residues. J lost 7 bases, V lost 8 bases, and 18 bases had no gene match.

This sequence joins TRBV5-6 and TRBJ1-5; 7 bases map to TRBD1. Looked up from germline, CDR1 is SGHDT and CDR2 is YYEEEE. This CDR3 has 15 amino acids. V gave up 1 base and J gave up 0 bases; unmatched junction bases: 1. DNA of the CDR3: TGTGCCAGCAGCTTGCAGGGGGGTAGCAATCAGCCCCAGCATTTT. Amino acids: CASSLQGGSNQPQHF.

This rearrangement joins TRBV10-3 to TRBJ2-3; TRBD2 matches at 7 bases. Germline V CDR1 and CDR2: ENHRY, SYGVKD. The CDR3 extends over 19 amino acids. V lost 5 bases and J lost 1; bases outside the gene matches: 18. The CDR3 is CAISFPPSGGARGTDTQYF. CDR3 DNA: TGTGCCATCAGTTTTCCTCCTAGCGGAGGGGCCCGGGGCACAGATACGCAGTATTTT.

This rearrangement joins TRBV6-1 to TRBJ2-7, with 8 bases aligning to TRBD2. Trimming removed 8 bases from V and 1 base from J; junction bases left unmatched: 10. This CDR3 has 15 residues. CDR1 MNHNS and CDR2 SASEGT come from the germline V gene. CDR3: CASLPTSGYSYEQYF. Written as DNA, the CDR3 is TGTGCCAGCCTCCCTACTAGCGGCTATTCCTACGAGCAGTACTTC.

This chain uses TRBV2 with TRBJ1-2; D unresolved. Germline CDR1 is SNHLY and CDR2 is FYNNEI. Trimming removed 6 bases from V and 4 bases from J, with 15 bases in between. This CDR3 is 14 amino acids long. CDR3 coding DNA: TGTGCCAGCAGGGGTACAAGACTGGCCTATGGCTACACCTTC. This encodes CASRGTRLAYGYTF.

The chain combines TRBV5-1 with TRBJ1-1, with D hard to call. Germline CDR1 and CDR2: SGHRS and YFSETQ. With 0 bases removed from V and 3 bases from J, the gap between germline ends came to 6 bases. The CDR3 consists of 13 residues. CDR3 sequence: CASSLVPDTEAFF. The CDR3 DNA reads TGCGCCAGCAGCTTGGTACCGGACACTGAAGCTTTCTTT.

V and J are TRBV4-1 and TRBJ2-7, with 7 bases matching TRBD2. This CDR3 comprises 16 residues. V lost 4 bases to trimming and J lost 2 bases; unmatched junction nucleotides: 11. Germline V gene lookup returns CDR1 MGHRA and CDR2 YSYEKL. CDR3 in DNA: TGCGCCAGCAGCCCCGGTCCAAAGGGAGGGCCCTACGAGCAGTACTTC. This encodes CASSPGPKGGPYEQYF.

The J gene is TRBJ2-7, the V gene TRBV6-1; 7 nucleotides line up with TRBD1. Germline CDR1 reads MNHNS; CDR2 reads SASEGT. The length of the CDR3 is 13 residues. V dropped 6 bases and J dropped 0; count of bases not matched to a gene: 2. CDR3 sequence: CASRTGASYEQYF. The CDR3 DNA is TGTGCCAGCAGAACAGGGGCCTCCTACGAGCAGTACTTC.

V usage is TRBV19 and J usage is TRBJ2-3; TRBD1 might be the D (5 bases). Trimming took off 4 bases at V and 1 base at J, with 12 bases between the two ends. The CDR3 is 15 amino acids. Germline loops: CDR1 LNHDA, CDR2 SQIVND (reference sequence). The CDR3 DNA sequence: TGTGCCAGTAGTAGCCAGGGCAGCGGCACAGATACGCAGTATTTT. It translates to CASSSQGSGTDTQYF.